These 8 T cell receptor beta chains share one sample of origin, sequenced in a study of blood T cell repertoires in COVID-19. Here immunoSEQ multiplex PCR was the method, and the copy in TCRdb shows in-frame clones only, minus some. The top ten hold over 6.5% of the sample, which has around 23,000 clones, 65% to 85% seen once. The sequenced sample was peripheral blood. These receptors were obtained from a man over 45 with COVID-19, enrolled during active disease.

J is TRBJ1-1 and V is TRBV18, with a weak D call TRBD1 (5 bases). The CDR3 has 13 residues. V was shortened by 5 bases and J by 1 base, with 8 bases between the two germline ends. Germline V lookup: CDR1 KGHSH, CDR2 LQKENI. CDR3 in amino acids: CASSAQGNTEAFF. In nucleotides, the CDR3 is TGTGCCAGCTCAGCTCAGGGGAACACTGAAGCTTTCTTT. Full variable domain (rest looked up from reference TRBV18 and TRBJ1-1): NAGVMQNPRHLVRRRGQEARLRCSPMKGHSHVYWYRQLPEEGLKFMVYLQKENIIDESGMPKERFSAEFPKEGPSILRIQQVVRGDSAAYFCASSAQGNTEAFFGQGTRLTVV.

V is TRBV10-3 and J is TRBJ2-1; 11 bases agree with TRBD2. J lost 5 bases, V lost 8 bases, and 8 bases had no gene match. Looked up from germline, CDR1 is ENHRY and CDR2 is SYGVKD. The CDR3 totals 15 residues. This CDR3 reads CAIQLAGGKNNEQFF. DNA for the CDR3: TGTGCCATCCAGCTAGCGGGGGGAAAAAACAATGAGCAGTTCTTC.

The chain is built from TRBV6-1 and TRBJ2-3; 9 positions match TRBD1. Germline CDR1 reads MNHNS; CDR2 reads SASEGT. The CDR3 extends over 17 amino acids. J gave up 1 base and V 1 base, and 6 bases lay outside the gene matches. As DNA, the CDR3 is TGTGCCAGCAGTGAAGGAACAGGGGGCGCCGGCACAGATACGCAGTATTTT. It codes for CASSEGTGGAGTDTQYF.

The chain's CDR3 is CASSQGNREEKLFF. CDR3 nucleotide sequence: TGTGCCAGCAGCCAAGGGAACAGAGAAGAAAAACTGTTTTTT. V gene TRBV3-1 (or the pseudogene TRBV3-2) combines with J gene TRBJ1-4, with no clear D. V was trimmed by 1 base and J by 8 bases, leaving 11 bases between them. The germline gives CDR1 LGHDT, CDR2 YNNKEL (reference sequence). This CDR3 is 14 amino acids long.

The chain has TRBV5-6 and TRBJ2-7, with 10 bases fitting TRBD2. V lost 0 bases to trimming and J lost 5 bases; unmatched junction nucleotides: 8. The CDR3 totals 16 residues. The V gene's germline CDR1 is SGHDT and CDR2 YYEEEE. CDR3 coding DNA: TGTGCCAGCAGCTTGGCTCCTACACTAGCGGGACACGAGCAGTACTTC. This sequence encodes CASSLAPTLAGHEQYF.

This rearrangement joins TRBV5-4 to TRBJ2-3; 10 bases line up with TRBD2. The V segment lost 4 bases and the J segment 1 base; nucleotides outside the gene matches: 3. From germline, CDR1 is SGHNT and CDR2 YYREEE (reference sequence). The CDR3 has 15 residues. CDR3 sequence reads: CASSPSGGGTDTQYF. CDR3 nucleotides: TGTGCCAGCAGCCCCAGCGGGGGGGGCACAGATACGCAGTATTTT.

The V and J genes are TRBV4-2 and TRBJ2-6; TRBD2 is a possible D gene (5 bases). Trimming left V 0 bases short and J 0 bases short, with 6 bases between. In germline, CDR1 is LGHNA, CDR2 YNFKEQ. The CDR3 loop spans 16 amino acids. In DNA form, the CDR3 reads TGTGCCAGCAGCCAAGAGGCGGGCTCTGGGGCCAACGTCCTGACTTTC. It specifies CASSQEAGSGANVLTF.

This chain uses TRBV6-1 with TRBJ1-5; possible D gene TRBD1, 5 bases. Looked up from germline, CDR1 is MNHNS and CDR2 is SASEGT. Deletions cut 2 bases from V and 7 bases from J, with 15 bases between. This CDR3 spans 15 amino acids. The CDR3 region has the DNA TGTGCCAGCAGTGAATTCGGTGGGGGGTGGCAGCCCCAGCATTTT. Amino acids: CASSEFGGGWQPQHF.